This T cell receptor (beta chain) was sequenced in a study of T cells in Graves' hyperthyroidism and ophthalmopathy. This clonotype was seen ten or more times. Amplification yielded TCR beta CDR3 regions, with RNA transcripts as the source. HTBI primers were employed in a first-round RT-PCR of the TCR CDR3. Each CDR3 protein is one row after TCRdb ran MiXCR on the multiplex PCR reads. The table includes around 520,000 distinct CDR3 sequences, 13% to 15% detected once. The J segment lost 5 bases and the V segment lost 2 bases, leaving 3 bases of the junction unmatched. The CDR3 runs 13 residues. Germline CDR1 is SGDLS and CDR2 is YYNGEE.

The sequence came from a young woman with Graves' hyperthyroidism. Sequencing used blood. V is TRBV9 and J is TRBJ2-7; TRBD1 aligns across 8 bases. CDR3 amino acids: CASSVTGVDEQYF. CDR3 nucleotides: TGTGCCAGCAGCGTGACAGGGGTCGACGAGCAGTACTTC.